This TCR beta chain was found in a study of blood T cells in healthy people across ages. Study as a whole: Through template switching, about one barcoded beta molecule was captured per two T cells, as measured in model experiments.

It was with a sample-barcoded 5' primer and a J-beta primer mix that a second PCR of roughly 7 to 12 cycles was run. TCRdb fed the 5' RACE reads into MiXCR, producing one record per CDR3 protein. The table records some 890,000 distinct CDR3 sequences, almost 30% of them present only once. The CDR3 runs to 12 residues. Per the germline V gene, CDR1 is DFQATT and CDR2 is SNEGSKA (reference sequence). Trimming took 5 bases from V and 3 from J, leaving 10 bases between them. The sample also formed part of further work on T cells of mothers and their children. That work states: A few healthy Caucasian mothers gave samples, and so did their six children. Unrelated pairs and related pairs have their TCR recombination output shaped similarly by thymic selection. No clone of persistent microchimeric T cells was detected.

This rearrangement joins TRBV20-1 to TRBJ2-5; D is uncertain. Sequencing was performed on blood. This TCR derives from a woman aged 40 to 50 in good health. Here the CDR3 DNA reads TGCAGTGCTCCTATAGTCGAAGAGACCCAGTACTTC. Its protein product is CSAPIVEETQYF.